These T cell receptor beta chains were read from a single sample in a study of blood T cell repertoires in COVID-19. TCRdb's copy holds only in-frame clones and misses some; the assay was immunoSEQ multiplex PCR. The profile covers over 200,000 clones, with approximately 91% appearing a single time and approximately 2.6% taken by the ten largest. The sequencing input was peripheral blood. These receptors were collected from a woman aged 55-75 years with acute or convalescent COVID-19. The CDR3 runs from the conserved cysteine through the conserved F or W. The D gene is left open where the match is weak.

TRBD2 TRBJ2-7 TRBV12-5 CASGLSLSGRTYEQYF
- TRBJ1-1 TRBV6-6 CASSYSQGVTEAFF
- TRBJ1-2 TRBV11-2 CASSHYRRERAYYGYTF
- TRBJ1-3 TRBV2 CASSDVGGAVGNTIYF
- TRBJ2-1 TRBV7-2 CASSFIVEQFF
- TRBJ1-5 TRBV5-6 CASSLLRSNQPQHF
- TRBJ1-5 TRBV6-1 CASSEVAIRQPQHF
TRBD2 TRBJ2-3 TRBV4-3 CASSQDLLAGGLDTQYF
TRBD2 TRBJ2-7 TRBV28 CASSSIAGDYEQYF
- TRBJ1-1 TRBV18 CASSPGVAGPMNTEAFF
TRBD1 TRBJ2-7 TRBV7-2 CASSLGGTGREQYF
TRBD1 TRBJ2-5 TRBV19 CASSPRTGKETQYF
TRBD2 TRBJ2-7 TRBV7-9 CASKDGTTYEQYF
- TRBJ1-2 TRBV25-1 CASSDPRASRYGYTF
TRBD2 TRBJ2-3 TRBV7-8 CASSGLAGADTQYF
- TRBJ2-1 TRBV25-1 CASSEYLRYNEQFF
TRBD2 TRBJ2-1 TRBV18 CASSATHAGGGEQFF
TRBD1 TRBJ1-1 TRBV18 CASSPRQGGSAEAFF
TRBD2 TRBJ2-3 TRBV19 CASSIGSGRGTDTQYF
TRBD1 TRBJ2-7 TRBV6-5 CASTYGDRGLHEQYF
TRBD1 TRBJ1-3 TRBV5-6 CASSPGGSGNTIYF
- TRBJ1-5 TRBV15 CATSRDRGGSNQPQHF
TRBD2 TRBJ2-5 TRBV4-2 CASSLLRTSGSSGETQYF